The T cell receptor (beta chain) described here comes from a study of CD8 T cells in Susac syndrome. The CDR3 is made up of 16 amino acids. In germline, CDR1 is MNHNS, CDR2 SASEGT. V shed 4 bases and J 0 bases; nucleotides not matched to a gene: 7. Reverse transcription of about 0.5 to 1 ug RNA used random hexamers. TCRdb itself ran the immunoSEQ multiplex PCR reads through MiXCR, one entry per CDR3 protein. Of about 190,000 distinct CDR3 sequences in the sample, roughly 94% were seen once. The V and J genes are TRBV6-1 and TRBJ2-5, with 8 bases lining up with TRBD2. The source of this sequence is a human donor with Susac syndrome. Sequenced input: CD8+ T cells from PBMCs. The chain's CDR3 is CASSGILAEYQETQYF. The CDR3 coding sequence is TGTGCCAGCAGTGGTATACTAGCGGAGTACCAAGAGACCCAGTACTTC.